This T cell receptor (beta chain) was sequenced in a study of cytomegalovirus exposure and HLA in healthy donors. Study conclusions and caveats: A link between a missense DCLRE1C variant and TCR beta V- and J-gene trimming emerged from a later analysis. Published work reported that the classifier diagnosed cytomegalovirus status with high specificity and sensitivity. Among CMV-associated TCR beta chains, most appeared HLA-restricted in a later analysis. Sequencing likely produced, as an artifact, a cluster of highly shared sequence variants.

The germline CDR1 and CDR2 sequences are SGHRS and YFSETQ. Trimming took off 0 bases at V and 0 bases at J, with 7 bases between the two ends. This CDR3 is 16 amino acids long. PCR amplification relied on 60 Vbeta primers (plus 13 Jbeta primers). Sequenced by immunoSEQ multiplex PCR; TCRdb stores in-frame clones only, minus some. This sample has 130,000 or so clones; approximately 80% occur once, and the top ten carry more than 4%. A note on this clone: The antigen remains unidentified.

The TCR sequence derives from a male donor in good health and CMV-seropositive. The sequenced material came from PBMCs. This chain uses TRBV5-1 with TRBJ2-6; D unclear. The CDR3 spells CASSLGPVSGANVLTF. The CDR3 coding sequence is TGCGCCAGCAGCTTGGGGCCCGTCTCTGGGGCCAACGTCCTGACTTTC.